This T cell receptor (beta chain) came from a study of T cells of healthy individuals. TCRdb ran MiXCR on the 5' RACE reads and lists one entry per CDR3 protein. This table has under 70,000 distinct CDR3 sequences, about 14% appearing once. This clonotype was picked up many times. The length of the CDR3 is 15 residues. With 0 bases removed from V and 7 bases from J, the gap between germline ends came to 10 bases. Germline V gives CDR1 LGHNA, CDR2 YSLEER. The V and J genes are TRBV4-3 and TRBJ1-6; D remains unclear. The TCR comes from a human donor in good health. DNA for the CDR3: TGCGCCAGCAGCCAAGAGCCGCGAGGGAATTCACCCCTCCACTTT. Translated: CASSQEPRGNSPLHF.